This T cell receptor beta chain came from a study of cytomegalovirus exposure and HLA in healthy donors. The PCR used 60 Vbeta and 13 Jbeta primers. The table came from immunoSEQ multiplex PCR; TCRdb's copy has only in-frame clones and leaves some out. Of about 130,000 clones listed, approximately 60% were seen once; the top ten hold roughly 2.5%. Overall study results and limits: In vitro assays verified that three CMV-associated chains recognized CMV antigens specifically. According to an earlier analysis, most TCR beta V segments yielded productive rearrangements about 87% or about 30% of the time. Most TCR sequences were uncommon, yet certain public TCRs appeared in many donors.

With regard to this clone: Antigen specificity is unknown.

This CDR3 region has 14 residues. Deletions cut 1 base from V and 2 bases from J, with 9 bases between. Germline values: CDR1 SGHTS, CDR2 YDEGEE. This sequence joins TRBV5-8 and TRBJ1-1, with D unclear. The clonotype comes from a woman between 40 and 50 years old in good health and CMV-seronegative. The sequenced sample consisted of PBMCs. The CDR3 sequence: CASSLFVRNTEAFF. The CDR3 coding sequence is TGTGCCAGCAGCTTGTTTGTGAGAAACACTGAAGCTTTCTTT.